The 17 T cell receptor beta chains listed next were all sequenced from one sample in a study of cytomegalovirus exposure and HLA in healthy donors. The study ran its PCR with 60 Vbeta and 13 Jbeta primers. The data were produced by immunoSEQ multiplex PCR, yet TCRdb's version contains in-frame clones alone and is incomplete. The sample shows some 130,000 clones, just under 90% of them seen only once. The sequenced material came from PBMCs. The receptors were sampled from a woman in her twenties or thirties in good health and CMV-seronegative.

This chain connects TRBV7-2 to TRBJ2-3; 9 bases map to TRBD2. The germline V gene encodes CDR1 SGHTA and CDR2 FQGNSA. Germline trimming cut 6 bases from V and 1 base from J; bases unmatched to any gene: 8. The CDR3 loop spans 16 amino acids. The CDR3 protein is CASRPYLAGRTDTQYF. CDR3 nucleotide sequence: TGTGCCAGCAGGCCATATCTAGCGGGGCGCACAGATACGCAGTATTTT.

Points on this clone: A read error may produce the germline difference seen at one junction end. The gene calls are TRBV4-1 and TRBJ1-2; TRBD1 aligns across 9 bases. The CDR3 is made up of 16 amino acids. Looked up from germline, CDR1 is MGHRA and CDR2 is YSYEKL. The CDR3 sequence: CASSQEGGQGHYGYPF. CDR3 DNA: TGCGCCAGCAGCCAAGAAGGGGGACAGGGCCACTATGGCTACCCCTTC.

V and J are TRBV2 and TRBJ2-5; maybe TRBD2 (7 bases). With 6 bases removed from V and 6 bases from J, the gap between germline ends came to 20 bases. The CDR3 spans 15 residues. Per germline, CDR1 SNHLY and CDR2 FYNNEI. The CDR3 DNA sequence: TGTGCCAGCAGCGGGGGCGGGGGAGGAGGGAAGACCCAGTACTTC. This gives the protein CASSGGGGGGKTQYF.

The sample holds one count of this clone. This chain joins TRBV28 and TRBJ2-7, with D possibly being TRBD1 (6 bases). V was trimmed by 2 bases and J by 0 bases, leaving 11 bases between them. The CDR3 covers 15 residues. The germline CDR1 and CDR2 sequences are MDHEN and SYDVKM. CDR3 in amino acids: CASSLGQGISYEQYF. The CDR3 DNA follows: TGTGCCAGCAGTTTAGGGCAGGGGATCTCCTACGAGCAGTACTTC.

J is TRBJ1-2 and V is TRBV6-1, with a weak D call TRBD1 (6 bases). There are 14 residues in the CDR3. Looked up from germline, CDR1 is MNHNS and CDR2 is SASEGT. V lost 1 base to trimming and J lost 3 bases, with 9 bases between them. The CDR3 coding sequence is TGTGCCAGCAGTGAAGGACAGGTGCACTATGGCTACACCTTC. It encodes CASSEGQVHYGYTF.

This chain links TRBV10-3 with TRBJ1-2, with D possibly being TRBD1 (6 bases). CDR3 length: 13 residues. Germline CDR1 is ENHRY and CDR2 is SYGVKD. The germline V and J ends were trimmed by 10 bases and 2 bases, with 14 bases remaining between them. The DNA for the CDR3 is TGTGCCACCACCTTAGGACAGAACTATGGCTACACCTTC. This translates into CATTLGQNYGYTF.

Only a few counts were recorded for this clone. The gene calls are TRBV6-1 and TRBJ1-1, with TRBD1 identical over 8 bases. CDR1 is MNHNS, CDR2 SASEGT, per germline. V dropped 8 bases and J dropped 3; count of bases not matched to a gene: 11. The CDR3 spans 15 residues. In DNA form, the CDR3 reads TGTGCCAGCTCCGGACAGGGAGGTGGGTACACTGAAGCTTTCTTT. Its translation: CASSGQGGGYTEAFF.

The rearrangement uses TRBV2 and TRBJ1-6; 7 nucleotides align to TRBD1. The CDR3 extends over 14 amino acids. Germline V gives CDR1 SNHLY, CDR2 FYNNEI. V shed 5 bases and J 8 bases; nucleotides not matched to a gene: 6. CDR3 sequence: CASSTSTGYSPLHF. CDR3 DNA sequence: TGTGCCAGCAGTACCTCGACAGGGTATTCACCCCTCCACTTT.

The V and J genes are TRBV7-2 and TRBJ1-3; D is perhaps TRBD1 (6 bases). The CDR3 is 16 amino acids. Germline V gene lookup returns CDR1 SGHTA and CDR2 FQGNSA. Deletions cut 1 base from V and 4 bases from J, with 14 bases between. The chain's CDR3 is CASSLGSWGGGNTIYF. The CDR3 region has the DNA TGTGCCAGCAGCTTAGGGTCGTGGGGGGGCGGAAACACCATATATTTT.

V is TRBV7-9 and J is TRBJ2-3; D gene ambiguous. The CDR3 runs 15 residues. Looked up from germline, CDR1 is SEHNR and CDR2 is FQNEAQ (reference sequence). V lost 5 bases, J lost 0 bases, and 12 bases lay in between. CDR3: CASSLRHPSTDTQYF. Written as DNA, the CDR3 is TGTGCCAGCAGCCTTAGACATCCTAGCACAGATACGCAGTATTTT. The whole variable domain, filled in from reference TRBV7-9 and TRBJ2-3, reads DTGVSQNPRHKITKRGQNVTFRCDPISEHNRLYWYRQTLGQGPEFLTYFQNEAQLEKSRLLSDRFSAERPKGSFSTLEIQRTEQGDSAMYLCASSLRHPSTDTQYFGPGTRLTVL.

The chain joins TRBV9 to TRBJ1-2; 8 nucleotides line up with TRBD1. Losses at the gene ends were 3 bases for V and 0 bases for J; bases not matched to a gene: 10. The germline V gene encodes CDR1 SGDLS and CDR2 YYNGEE. The CDR3 spans 17 residues. In DNA, the CDR3 is TGTGCCAGCAGCGCGCACCCGGGACAGGATTCTAACTATGGCTACACCTTC. It translates to CASSAHPGQDSNYGYTF.

V is TRBV7-9 and J is TRBJ2-3, with a possible D match to TRBD1 (5 bases). This CDR3 comprises 14 residues. Deletions cut 4 bases from V and 3 bases from J, with 11 bases between. Germline V CDR1 and CDR2: SEHNR, FQNEAQ (reference sequence). The CDR3 DNA reads as TGTGCCAGCAGCTATCAGGGTGGGACAGATACGCAGTATTTT. Protein product: CASSYQGGTDTQYF.

CDR3 bases: TGTGCCAGCGGTACAGGACCAATTTACAATGAGCAGTTCTTC. This gives the protein CASGTGPIYNEQFF. The V gene is TRBV9, the J gene TRBJ2-1; a weak D match, TRBD1 (5 bases). The CDR3 is 14 residues long. V was shortened by 7 bases and J by 4 bases, with 15 bases between the two germline ends. From germline, CDR1 is SGDLS and CDR2 YYNGEE.

The rearrangement joins TRBV11-2 to TRBJ1-2; D is perhaps TRBD1 (5 bases). Trimming cost V 5 bases and J 3 bases, with 16 bases left between them. Germline CDR1 and CDR2: SGHAT and FQNNGV. CDR3 length equals 15 residues. CDR3 bases: TGTGCCAGCAGCAAATTATTCGGGGGGGACTATGGCTACACCTTC. Its protein product is CASSKLFGGDYGYTF.

Remarks on this clone: A far larger clone is one nucleotide away, so this likely arose from a read error. Other DNA sequences in the same sample also yield this CDR3. J is TRBJ2-6 and V is TRBV5-4; the D is unclear. The CDR3 extends over 16 amino acids. V lost 4 bases and J 1 base, leaving 12 bases between the germline ends. Germline CDR1 is SGHNT and CDR2 is YYREEE (reference sequence). DNA for the CDR3: TGTGCCAGCAGCCAAGACCTAGGTTCTGGGGCCAACGTCCTGACTTTC. Encoded protein: CASSQDLGSGANVLTF.

The V call is TRBV6-5, the J call TRBJ2-3, with 11 bases aligning to TRBD2. The CDR3 loop spans 15 amino acids. After removal of 4 bases from V and 6 bases from J, the junction contained 6 bases not matched to a gene. Germline values: CDR1 MNHEY, CDR2 SVGAGI. CDR3 sequence: CASSSTSGAGDTQYF. The DNA of the CDR3 is TGTGCCAGCAGTTCGACTAGCGGGGCTGGGGATACGCAGTATTTT.

The J gene is TRBJ1-2, the V gene TRBV7-9, with 9 nucleotides matching TRBD1. J was trimmed by 4 bases and V by 5 bases; bases with no gene match: 5. The CDR3 is 14 amino acids. Germline values: CDR1 SEHNR, CDR2 FQNEAQ (reference sequence). For the CDR3, the DNA is TGTGCCAGCAGCACCCCGGACAGGGGCTATGGCTACACCTTC. Its translation is CASSTPDRGYGYTF. The whole variable domain, filled in from reference TRBV7-9 and TRBJ1-2, reads DTGVSQNPRHKITKRGQNVTFRCDPISEHNRLYWYRQTLGQGPEFLTYFQNEAQLEKSRLLSDRFSAERPKGSFSTLEIQRTEQGDSAMYLCASSTPDRGYGYTFGSGTRLTVV.